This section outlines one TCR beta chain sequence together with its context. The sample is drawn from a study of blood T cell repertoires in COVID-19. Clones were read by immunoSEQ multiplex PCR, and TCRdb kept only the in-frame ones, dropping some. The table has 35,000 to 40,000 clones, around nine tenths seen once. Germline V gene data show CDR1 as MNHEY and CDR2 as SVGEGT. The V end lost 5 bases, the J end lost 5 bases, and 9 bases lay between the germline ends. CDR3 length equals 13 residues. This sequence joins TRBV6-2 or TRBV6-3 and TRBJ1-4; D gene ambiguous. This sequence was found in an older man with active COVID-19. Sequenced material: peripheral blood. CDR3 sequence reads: CASSLTWNEKLFF. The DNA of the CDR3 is TGTGCCAGCAGTCTTACATGGAATGAAAAACTGTTTTTT.